This T cell receptor beta chain is from a study of shared clonotypes between healthy human individuals. Study-wide points: The study found roughly 5% of naive CD4 clonotypes shared across a few donors.

At a deep level, the assay was run. This table comes from immunoSEQ multiplex PCR, and its TCRdb copy is limited to in-frame clones, with some not included. This table holds a few million clones, around 92% found once. A note on this clone: Antigen specificity is unknown.

The V gene's germline CDR1 is LNHDA and CDR2 SQIVND (reference sequence). This CDR3 has 13 residues. V shed 7 bases and J shed 3 bases, with 12 bases lying between them. The clonotype originates from a man younger than 30 in good health. Some clones in this sample may be carry-over from other donors' samples. The material sequenced was naive CD4+ T cells from PBMCs. Stated subset: CD45RA+ positively selected. This chain joins TRBV19 and TRBJ1-1; D is uncertain. CDR3 bases: TGTGCCAGTACCCCGAACGGGTACACTGAAGCTTTCTTT. Its protein is CASTPNGYTEAFF.